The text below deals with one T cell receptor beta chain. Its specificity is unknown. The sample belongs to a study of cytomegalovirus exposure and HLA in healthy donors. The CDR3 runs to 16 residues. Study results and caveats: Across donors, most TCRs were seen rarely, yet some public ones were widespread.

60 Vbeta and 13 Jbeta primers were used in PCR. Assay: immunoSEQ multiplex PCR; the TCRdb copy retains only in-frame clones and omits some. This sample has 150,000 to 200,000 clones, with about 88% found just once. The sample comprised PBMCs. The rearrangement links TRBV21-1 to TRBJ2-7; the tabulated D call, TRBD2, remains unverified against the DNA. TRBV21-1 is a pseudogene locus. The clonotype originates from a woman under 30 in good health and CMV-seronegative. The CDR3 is CASSKALFREVYEQYF. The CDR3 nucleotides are TGTGCCAGCAGCAAAGCGCTTTTCCGGGAGGTTTACGAGCAGTACTTC.